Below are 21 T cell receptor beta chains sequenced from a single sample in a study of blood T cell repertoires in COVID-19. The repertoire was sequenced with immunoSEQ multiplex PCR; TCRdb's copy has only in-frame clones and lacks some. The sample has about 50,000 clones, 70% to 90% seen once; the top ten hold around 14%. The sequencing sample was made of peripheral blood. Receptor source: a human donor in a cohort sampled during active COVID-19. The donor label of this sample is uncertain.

For the CDR3, the DNA is TGTGCCAGCAGCGTAGAGTCTAGCGGGGGGCTGGAGACCCAGTACTTC. Translation gives CASSVESSGGLETQYF. The V and J genes are TRBV9 and TRBJ2-5, with 11 bases aligning to TRBD2. V lost 0 bases to trimming and J lost 5 bases; unmatched junction nucleotides: 6. Germline values: CDR1 SGDLS, CDR2 YYNGEE. The CDR3 length is 16 residues.

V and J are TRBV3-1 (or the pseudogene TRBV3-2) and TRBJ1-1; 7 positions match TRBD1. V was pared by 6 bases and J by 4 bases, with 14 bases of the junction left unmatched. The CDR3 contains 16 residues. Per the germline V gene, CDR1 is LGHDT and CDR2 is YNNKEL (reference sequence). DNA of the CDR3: TGTGCCAGCAGAGAACGGGACAGCCAACTCGGCACTGAAGCTTTCTTT. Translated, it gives CASRERDSQLGTEAFF.

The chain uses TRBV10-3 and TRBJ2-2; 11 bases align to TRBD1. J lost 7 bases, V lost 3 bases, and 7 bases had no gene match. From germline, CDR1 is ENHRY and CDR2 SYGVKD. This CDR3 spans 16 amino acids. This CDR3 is CAISESGQGAGGELFF. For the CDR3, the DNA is TGTGCCATCAGTGAATCAGGACAGGGGGCTGGCGGGGAGCTGTTTTTT.

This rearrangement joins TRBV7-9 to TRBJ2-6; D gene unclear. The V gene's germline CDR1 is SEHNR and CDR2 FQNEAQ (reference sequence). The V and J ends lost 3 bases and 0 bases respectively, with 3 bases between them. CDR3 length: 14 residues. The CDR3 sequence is CASSFSSGANVLTF. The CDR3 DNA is TGTGCCAGCAGCTTTAGCTCTGGGGCCAACGTCCTGACTTTC.

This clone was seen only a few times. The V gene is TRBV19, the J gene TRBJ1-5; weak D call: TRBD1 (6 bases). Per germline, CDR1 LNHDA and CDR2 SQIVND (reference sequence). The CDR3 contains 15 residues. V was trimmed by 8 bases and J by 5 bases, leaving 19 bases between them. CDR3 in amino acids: CASQKGQFVDQPQHF. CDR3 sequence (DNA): TGTGCCAGTCAAAAAGGACAGTTCGTTGATCAGCCCCAGCATTTT.

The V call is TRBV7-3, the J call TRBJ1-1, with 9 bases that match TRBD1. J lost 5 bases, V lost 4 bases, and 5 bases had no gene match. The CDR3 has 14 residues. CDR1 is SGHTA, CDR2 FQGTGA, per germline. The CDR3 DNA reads TGTGCCAGCAGCTCCGGGACAGGGAGTACTGAAGCTTTCTTT. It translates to CASSSGTGSTEAFF.

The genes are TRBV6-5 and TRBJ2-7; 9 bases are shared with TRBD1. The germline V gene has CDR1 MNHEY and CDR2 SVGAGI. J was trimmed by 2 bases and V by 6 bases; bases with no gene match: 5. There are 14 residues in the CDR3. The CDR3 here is CASSLGTGTYEQYF. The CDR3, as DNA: TGTGCCAGCAGCCTCGGGACAGGGACCTACGAGCAGTACTTC.

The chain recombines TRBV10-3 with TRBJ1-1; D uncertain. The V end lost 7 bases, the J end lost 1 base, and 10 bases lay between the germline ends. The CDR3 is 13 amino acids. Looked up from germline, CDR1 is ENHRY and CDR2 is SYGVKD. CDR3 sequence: CAIINPGNTEAFF. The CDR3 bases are TGTGCCATCATCAACCCGGGGAACACTGAAGCTTTCTTT.

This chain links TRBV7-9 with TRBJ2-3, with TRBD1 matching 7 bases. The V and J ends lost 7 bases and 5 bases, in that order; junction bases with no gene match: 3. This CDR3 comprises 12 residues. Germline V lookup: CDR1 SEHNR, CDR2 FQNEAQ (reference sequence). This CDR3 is CASTGTVDTQYF. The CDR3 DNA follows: TGTGCCAGCACCGGGACAGTAGATACGCAGTATTTT.

CDR3 DNA: TGTGCCAGCAGCTCCCCATTTGGGACAGCGGAAAAACTGTTTTTT. Translation gives CASSSPFGTAEKLFF. The chain couples TRBV4-2 to TRBJ1-4; 7 bases match TRBD1. Germline lookup yields CDR1 LGHNA and CDR2 YNFKEQ. V shed 5 bases, J shed 8 bases, and the junction held 11 bases outside the gene matches. This CDR3 contains 15 residues.

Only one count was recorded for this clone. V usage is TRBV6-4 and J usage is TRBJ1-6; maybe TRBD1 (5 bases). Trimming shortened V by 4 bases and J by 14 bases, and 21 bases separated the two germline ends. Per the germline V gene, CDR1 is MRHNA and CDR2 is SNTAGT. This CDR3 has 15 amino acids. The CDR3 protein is CASSASSQGTGALHF. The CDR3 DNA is TGTGCCAGCAGTGCATCTTCGCAGGGTACGGGGGCCCTCCACTTT.

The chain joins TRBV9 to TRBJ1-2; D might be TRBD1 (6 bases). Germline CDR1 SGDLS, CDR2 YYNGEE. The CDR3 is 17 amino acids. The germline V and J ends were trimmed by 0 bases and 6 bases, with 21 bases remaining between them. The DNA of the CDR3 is TGTGCCAGCAGCGTAGACCCTTGGGGGCAGGGGAGGGATGGCTACACCTTC. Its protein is CASSVDPWGQGRDGYTF.

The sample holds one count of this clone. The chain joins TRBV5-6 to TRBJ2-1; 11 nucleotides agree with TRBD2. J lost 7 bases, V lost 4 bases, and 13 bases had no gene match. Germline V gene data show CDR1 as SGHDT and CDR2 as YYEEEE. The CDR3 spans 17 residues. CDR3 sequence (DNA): TGTGCCAGCAGCCTGCTTAGCGGGGGGGCCTCGGGAAATGAGCAGTTCTTC. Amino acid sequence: CASSLLSGGASGNEQFF.

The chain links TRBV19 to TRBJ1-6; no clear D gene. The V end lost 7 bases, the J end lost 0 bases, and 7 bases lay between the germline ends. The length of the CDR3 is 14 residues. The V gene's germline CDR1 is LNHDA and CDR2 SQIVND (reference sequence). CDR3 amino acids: CASIGSSYNSPLHF. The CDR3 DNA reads TGTGCCAGTATTGGGAGCTCCTATAATTCACCCCTCCACTTT.

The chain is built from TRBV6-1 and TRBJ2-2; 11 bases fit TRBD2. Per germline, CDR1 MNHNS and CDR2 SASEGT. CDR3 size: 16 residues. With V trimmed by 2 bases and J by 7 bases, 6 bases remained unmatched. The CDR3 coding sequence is TGTGCCAGCAGTGAAATGTATCTAGCGGGGGGCGGGGAGCTGTTTTTT. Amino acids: CASSEMYLAGGGELFF.

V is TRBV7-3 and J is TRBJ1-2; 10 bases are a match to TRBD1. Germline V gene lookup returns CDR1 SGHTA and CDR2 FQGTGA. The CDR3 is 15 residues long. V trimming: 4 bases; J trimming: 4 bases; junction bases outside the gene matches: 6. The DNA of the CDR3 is TGTGCCAGCAGCTCAGACAGGGGGCCAGGCTATGGCTACACCTTC. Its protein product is CASSSDRGPGYGYTF.

DNA of the CDR3: TGTGCCAGCAGCACAAGTGGGCGGGGAGCCACCGGGGAGCTGTTTTTT. It translates to CASSTSGRGATGELFF. The chain combines TRBV7-9 with TRBJ2-2, with D maybe TRBD2 (6 bases). Germline V gives CDR1 SEHNR, CDR2 FQNEAQ (reference sequence). This CDR3 has 16 amino acids. V lost 5 bases and J 4 bases, leaving 17 bases between the germline ends.

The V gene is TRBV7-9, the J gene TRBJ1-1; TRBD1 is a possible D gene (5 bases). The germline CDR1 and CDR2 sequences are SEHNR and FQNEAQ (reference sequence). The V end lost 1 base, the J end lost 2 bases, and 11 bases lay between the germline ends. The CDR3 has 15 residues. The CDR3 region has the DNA TGTGCCAGCAGCTTAGAGAGACAGCTCAACACTGAAGCTTTCTTT. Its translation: CASSLERQLNTEAFF. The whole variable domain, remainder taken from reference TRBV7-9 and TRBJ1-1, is DTGVSQNPRHKITKRGQNVTFRCDPISEHNRLYWYRQTLGQGPEFLTYFQNEAQLEKSRLLSDRFSAERPKGSFSTLEIQRTEQGDSAMYLCASSLERQLNTEAFFGQGTRLTVV.

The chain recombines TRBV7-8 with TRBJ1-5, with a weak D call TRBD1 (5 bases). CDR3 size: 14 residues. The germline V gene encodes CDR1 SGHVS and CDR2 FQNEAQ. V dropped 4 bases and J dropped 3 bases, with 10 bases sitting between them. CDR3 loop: CASSSGIFNQPQHF. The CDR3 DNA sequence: TGTGCCAGCAGCTCAGGGATTTTCAATCAGCCCCAGCATTTT.

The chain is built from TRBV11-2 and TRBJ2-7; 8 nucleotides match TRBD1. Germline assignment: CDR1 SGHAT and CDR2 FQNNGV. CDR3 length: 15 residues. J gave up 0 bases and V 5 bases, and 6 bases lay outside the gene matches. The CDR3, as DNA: TGTGCCAGCAGCGGGGGACAGGCCCGCTCCTACGAGCAGTACTTC. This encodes CASSGGQARSYEQYF.

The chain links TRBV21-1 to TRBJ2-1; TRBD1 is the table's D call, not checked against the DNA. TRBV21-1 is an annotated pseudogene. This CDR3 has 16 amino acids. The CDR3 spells CASSKGTGVAYNEQFF. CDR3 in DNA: TGTGCCAGCAGCAAAGGTACAGGGGTTGCCTACAATGAGCAGTTCTTC.